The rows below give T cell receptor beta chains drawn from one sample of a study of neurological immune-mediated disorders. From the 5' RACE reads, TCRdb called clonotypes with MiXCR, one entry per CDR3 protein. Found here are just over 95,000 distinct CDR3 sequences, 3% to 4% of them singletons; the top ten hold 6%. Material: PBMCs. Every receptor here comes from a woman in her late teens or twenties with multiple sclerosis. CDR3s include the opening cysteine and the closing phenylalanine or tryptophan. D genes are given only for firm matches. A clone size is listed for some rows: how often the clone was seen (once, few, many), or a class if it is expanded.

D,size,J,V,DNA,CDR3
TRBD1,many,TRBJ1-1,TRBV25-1,TGTGCCAGCAGTGAATCCACAGGGGGGAGGGAAGCTTTCTTT,CASSESTGGREAFF
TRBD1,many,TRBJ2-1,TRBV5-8,TGTGCCAGCAGCTCGGGACAGGGGGCCTACAATGAGCAGTTCTTC,CASSSGQGAYNEQFF
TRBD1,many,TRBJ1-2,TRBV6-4,TGTGCCAGCAGGAAAGACAGGGTGGAGTCTGAGGGCTACACCTTC,CASRKDRVESEGYTF
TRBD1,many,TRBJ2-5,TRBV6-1,TGTGCCAGCAGGGGACTGGACAGGGAGGAAGAGACCCAGTACTTC,CASRGLDREEETQYF
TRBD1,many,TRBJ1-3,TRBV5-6,TGTGCCAGCAGCTTCGGGACAGGACCCTCTGGAAACACCATATATTTT,CASSFGTGPSGNTIYF
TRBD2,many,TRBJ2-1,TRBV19,TGTGCCAGTAGTATAACTAGCGGAGTATACAATGAGCAGTTCTTC,CASSITSGVYNEQFF
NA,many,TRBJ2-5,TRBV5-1,TGCGCCAGCAGCTTCTCAGGGCTGAGTGGAGAGACCCAGTACTTC,CASSFSGLSGETQYF
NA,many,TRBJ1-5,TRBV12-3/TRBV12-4,TGTGCCAGCAGAGACGGGACATCAGGGAATCAGCCCCAGCATTTT,CASRDGTSGNQPQHF
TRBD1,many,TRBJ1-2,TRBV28,TGTGCCACCGGGTCCGGACAGGGGTACTATGGCTACACCTTC,CATGSGQGYYGYTF
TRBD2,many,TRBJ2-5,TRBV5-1,TGCGCCAGCAGCTTATTAGCGGGAGTACCAGAGACCCAGTACTTC,CASSLLAGVPETQYF
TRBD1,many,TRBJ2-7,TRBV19,TGTGCCAGTAGTACCCCAGGGACAGGGAACTACGAGCAGTACTTC,CASSTPGTGNYEQYF
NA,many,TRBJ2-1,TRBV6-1,TGTGCCAGCAGTGAAGTCGGCGAGCAGTTCTTC,CASSEVGEQFF
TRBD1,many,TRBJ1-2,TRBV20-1,TGCAGTGCAGCCGGGACAGCACTTTATGGCTACACCTTC,CSAAGTALYGYTF
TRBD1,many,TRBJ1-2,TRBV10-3,TGTGCCATCAGTGTGGGACAGGGTGGCGGCTACACCTTC,CAISVGQGGGYTF
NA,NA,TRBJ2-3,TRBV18,TGTGCCAGCTCACCTTCCGTGTCCCCAGATACGCAGTATTTT,CASSPSVSPDTQYF
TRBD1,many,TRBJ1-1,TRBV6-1,TGTGCCAGCAGCGTGGACAGGCACGACACTGAAGCTTTCTTT,CASSVDRHDTEAFF
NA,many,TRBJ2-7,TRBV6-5,TGTGCCAGCAGCCACCTCGCCGGAACTGGTCAGGCTTCCTACGAGCAGTACTTC,CASSHLAGTGQASYEQYF
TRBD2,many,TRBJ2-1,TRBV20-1,TGCAGTGCTAGCCTACCTAGCGGGGGGGCGAATGAGCAGTTCTTC,CSASLPSGGANEQFF
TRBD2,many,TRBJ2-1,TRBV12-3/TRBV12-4,TGTGCCAGCAGTTTAGTTTCGGGAGGGCCCCGGAATGAGCAGTTCTTC,CASSLVSGGPRNEQFF
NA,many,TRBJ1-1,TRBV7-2,TGTGCCAGCAGCTCGACAGTAGCGGACACTGAAGCTTTCTTT,CASSSTVADTEAFF
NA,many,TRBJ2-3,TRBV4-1,TGCGCCAGCAGCCAAGATTCTGGGAGCACAGATACGCAGTATTTT,CASSQDSGSTDTQYF
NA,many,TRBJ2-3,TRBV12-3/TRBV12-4,TGTGCCAGCAGTGCCGGGACCCTACTACCAGATACGCAGTATTTT,CASSAGTLLPDTQYF
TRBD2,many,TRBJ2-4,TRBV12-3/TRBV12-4,TGTGCCAGCAGTTTTGTGGGAGGGAAAAACATTCAGTACTTC,CASSFVGGKNIQYF
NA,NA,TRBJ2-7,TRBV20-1,TGCAGTGCTAGAGATCTGGACACCTACGAGCAGTACTTC,CSARDLDTYEQYF
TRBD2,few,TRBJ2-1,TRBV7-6,TGTGCCAGCAGTCTTAGCGGGATACCCTACAATGAGCAGTTCTTC,CASSLSGIPYNEQFF
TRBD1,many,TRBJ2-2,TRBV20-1,TGCAGTGCTAGACGCCGGGACAGGGGCGGGGACACCGGGGAGCTGTTTTTT,CSARRRDRGGDTGELFF
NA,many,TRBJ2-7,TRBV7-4,TGTGCCAGTGACTACAAACTACTTGCCTACGAGCAGTACTTC,CASDYKLLAYEQYF
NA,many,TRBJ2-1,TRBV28,TGTGCCAGCCATGCGAACAATGAGCAGTTCTTC,CASHANNEQFF
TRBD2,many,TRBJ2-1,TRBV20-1,TGCAGTGCTAGAGGGACTAGCGGGAGATACAATGAGCAGTTCTTC,CSARGTSGRYNEQFF
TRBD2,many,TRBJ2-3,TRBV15,TGTGCCACCAAAGTAGCGGGGCCCACAGATACGCAGTATTTT,CATKVAGPTDTQYF
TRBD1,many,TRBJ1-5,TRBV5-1,TGCGCCAGCAGCTTGGCAGGGGGTGGGCAGCCCCAGCATTTT,CASSLAGGGQPQHF
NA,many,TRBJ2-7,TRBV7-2,TGTGCCAGCAGCCCCGACAGGGACTACTGGTACGAGCAGTACTTC,CASSPDRDYWYEQYF
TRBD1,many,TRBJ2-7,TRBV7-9,TGTGCCAGCAGCTGGAACGGGACAGGGTCCTACGAGCAGTACTTC,CASSWNGTGSYEQYF
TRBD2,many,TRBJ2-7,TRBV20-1,TGCAGTGCTATCGACTTCGGTTGGATTAGCGGGAGAAGGCACTTC,CSAIDFGWISGRRHF
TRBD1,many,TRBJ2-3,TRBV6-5,TGTGCCAGCAGTTACACAGGGGGTGCAGATACGCAGTATTTT,CASSYTGGADTQYF
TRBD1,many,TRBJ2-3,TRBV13,TGTGCCAGCAGCCCCCCAACAGGACAGGAAGCCACAGATACGCAGTATTTT,CASSPPTGQEATDTQYF
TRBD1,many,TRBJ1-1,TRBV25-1,TGTGCCAGCAGTGCGATGGGGGACAGTGAAGCTTTCTTT,CASSAMGDSEAFF
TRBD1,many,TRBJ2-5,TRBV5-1,TGCGCCAGCAGCTTGAGATCGCAGGGGGCATCCGAGACCCAGTACTTC,CASSLRSQGASETQYF
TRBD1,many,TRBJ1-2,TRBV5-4,TGTGCCAGCACGCCCTCCGGGACAGGGGAGTATGGCTACACCTTC,CASTPSGTGEYGYTF
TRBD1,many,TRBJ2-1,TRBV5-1,TGCGCCAGCAGCTGGGGACAGGGGGCTAAGAATGAGCAGTTCTTC,CASSWGQGAKNEQFF
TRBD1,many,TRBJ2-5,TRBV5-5,TGTGCCAGCAGCTTCCCACCCGGGACAGACGTGGAGACCCAGTACTTC,CASSFPPGTDVETQYF
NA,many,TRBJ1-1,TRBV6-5,TGTGCCAGCAGTTACTCGAAGACGACTGAAGCTTTCTTT,CASSYSKTTEAFF
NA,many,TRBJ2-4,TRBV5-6,TGTGCCAGCAGCTTGGAACCTGGAAGCAAAAACATTCAGTACTTC,CASSLEPGSKNIQYF
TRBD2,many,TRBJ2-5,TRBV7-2,TGTGCCAGCAGCTTAGATATTTGGGGGGGGACTTCCCAAGAGACCCAGTACTTC,CASSLDIWGGTSQETQYF
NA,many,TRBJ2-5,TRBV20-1,TGCAGTGCACTTAGCGTCCGGGAGACCCAGTACTTC,CSALSVRETQYF
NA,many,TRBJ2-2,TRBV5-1,TGCGCCAGCAGCTTGGCCGGCACCGGGGAGCTGTTTTTT,CASSLAGTGELFF
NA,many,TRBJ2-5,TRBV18,TGTGCCAGCTCACCTAATAGCGAGACCCAGTACTTC,CASSPNSETQYF
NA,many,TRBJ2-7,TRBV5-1,TGCGCCAGAGCGAGCCTTCCGGGGAGCCCGGGCTACGAGCAGTACTTC,CARASLPGSPGYEQYF
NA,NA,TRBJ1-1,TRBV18,TGTGCCAGCTCAACCACCGCAGAGAACACTGAAGCTTTCTTT,CASSTTAENTEAFF
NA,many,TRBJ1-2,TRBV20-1,TGCAGTGCTAGAGATCGAGACAGGAACTATGGCTACACCTTC,CSARDRDRNYGYTF
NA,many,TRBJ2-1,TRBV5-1,TGCGCCAGCAGCTTGGATGGGGTGAGCTCCTACAATGAGCAGTTCTTC,CASSLDGVSSYNEQFF
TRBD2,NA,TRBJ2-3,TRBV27,TGTGCCAGCAGAGAACTAGCGGGAGCAGATACGCAGTATTTT,CASRELAGADTQYF
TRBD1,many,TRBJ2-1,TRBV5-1,TGCGCCAGCAGCTTGGACAGGGGGCCTGGTGAGCAGTTCTTC,CASSLDRGPGEQFF
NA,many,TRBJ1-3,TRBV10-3,TGTGCCATCAATGGACAAACCTCTGGAAACACCATATATTTT,CAINGQTSGNTIYF
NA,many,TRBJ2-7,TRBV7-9,TGTGCCAGCAGCTTCTGGACAACATACTCCTACGAGCAGTACTTC,CASSFWTTYSYEQYF